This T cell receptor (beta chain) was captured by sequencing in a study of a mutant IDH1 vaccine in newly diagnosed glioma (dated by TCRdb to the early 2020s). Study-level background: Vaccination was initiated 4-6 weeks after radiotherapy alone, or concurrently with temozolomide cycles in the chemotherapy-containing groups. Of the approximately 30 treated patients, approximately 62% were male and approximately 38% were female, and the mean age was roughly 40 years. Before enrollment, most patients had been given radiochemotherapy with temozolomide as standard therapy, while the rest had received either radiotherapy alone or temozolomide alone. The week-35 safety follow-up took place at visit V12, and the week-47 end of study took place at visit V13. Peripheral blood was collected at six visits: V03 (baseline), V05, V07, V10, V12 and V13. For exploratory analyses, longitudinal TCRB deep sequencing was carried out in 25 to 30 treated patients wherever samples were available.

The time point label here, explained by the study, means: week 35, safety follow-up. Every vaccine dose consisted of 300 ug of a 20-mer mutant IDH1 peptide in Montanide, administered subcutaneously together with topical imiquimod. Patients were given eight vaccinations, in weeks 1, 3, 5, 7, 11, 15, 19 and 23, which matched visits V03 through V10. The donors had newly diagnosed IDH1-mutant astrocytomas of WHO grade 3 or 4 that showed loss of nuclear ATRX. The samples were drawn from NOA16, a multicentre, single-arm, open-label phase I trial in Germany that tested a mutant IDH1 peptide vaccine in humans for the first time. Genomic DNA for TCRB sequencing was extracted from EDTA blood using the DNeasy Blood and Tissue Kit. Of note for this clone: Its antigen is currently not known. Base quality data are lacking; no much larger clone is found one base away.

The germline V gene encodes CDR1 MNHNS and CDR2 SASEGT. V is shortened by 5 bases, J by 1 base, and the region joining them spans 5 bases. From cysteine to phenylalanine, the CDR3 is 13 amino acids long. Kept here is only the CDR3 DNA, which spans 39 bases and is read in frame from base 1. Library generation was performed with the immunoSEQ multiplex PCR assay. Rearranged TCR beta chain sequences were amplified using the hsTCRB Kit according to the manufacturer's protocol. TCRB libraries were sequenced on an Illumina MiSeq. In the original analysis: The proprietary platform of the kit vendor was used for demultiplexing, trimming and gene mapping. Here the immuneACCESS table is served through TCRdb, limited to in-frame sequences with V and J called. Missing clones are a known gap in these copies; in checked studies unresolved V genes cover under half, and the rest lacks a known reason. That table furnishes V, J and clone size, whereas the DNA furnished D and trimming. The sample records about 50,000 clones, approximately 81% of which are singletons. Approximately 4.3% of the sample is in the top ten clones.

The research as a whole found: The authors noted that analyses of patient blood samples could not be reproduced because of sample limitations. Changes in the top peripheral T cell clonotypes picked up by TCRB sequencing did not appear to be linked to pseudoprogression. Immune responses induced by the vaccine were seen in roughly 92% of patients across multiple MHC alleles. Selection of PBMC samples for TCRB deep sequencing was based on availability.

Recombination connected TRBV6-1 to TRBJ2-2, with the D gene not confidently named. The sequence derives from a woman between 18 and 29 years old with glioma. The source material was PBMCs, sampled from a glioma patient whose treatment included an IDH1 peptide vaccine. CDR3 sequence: CASSRQNTGELFF. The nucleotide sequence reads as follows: TGTGCCAGCAGTCGACAGAACACCGGGGAGCTGTTTTTT.